This passage covers 20 T cell receptor beta chains from one sample sequenced in a study of blood T cell repertoires in COVID-19. Clones were sequenced by immunoSEQ multiplex PCR, and TCRdb holds only the in-frame ones, with some missing. The sample consists of about 160,000 clones, around 85% of them appearing once. Sample: peripheral blood. These receptors all stem from a man aged 60 to 75 who had recovered from COVID-19.

This clone occurred once. The chain links TRBV5-1 to TRBJ1-1; 7 bases agree with TRBD1. Germline CDR1 is SGHRS and CDR2 is YFSETQ. This CDR3 is 16 amino acids long. V lost 1 base to trimming and J lost 1 base; unmatched junction nucleotides: 7. In DNA, the CDR3 is TGCGCCAGCAGCTTGCCCTCCGACAGGGAGAACACTGAAGCTTTCTTT. Its protein product is CASSLPSDRENTEAFF.

The rearrangement uses TRBV24-1 and TRBJ2-7, with D maybe TRBD2 (6 bases). The ends were cut back, 0 bases at V and 7 bases at J, with 6 bases in the middle. Germline V gives CDR1 KGHDR, CDR2 SFDVKD. CDR3 size: 12 residues. The CDR3 coding sequence is TGTGCCACCAGTGATTTGGCGGGGGAGCAGTACTTC. Residues: CATSDLAGEQYF.

The V call is TRBV5-1, the J call TRBJ2-7, with a weak D call TRBD1 (5 bases). This CDR3 spans 14 amino acids. CDR1 is SGHRS and CDR2 is YFSETQ in the germline V gene. V was cut by 7 bases and J by 2 bases, with 16 bases left in between. Here the CDR3 DNA reads TGCGCCAGCGGCCAGGGTACGACGCCCTACGAGCAGTACTTC. It yields the protein CASGQGTTPYEQYF.

The chain joins TRBV7-3 to TRBJ1-1; tentatively, D is TRBD1 (5 bases). CDR3 length equals 13 residues. V was shortened by 6 bases and J by 4 bases, with 12 bases between the two germline ends. Germline-derived CDR1 and CDR2 are SGHTA and FQGTGA. CDR3 sequence: CASSPGRATEAFF. CDR3 sequence (DNA): TGTGCCAGCAGTCCCGGCAGGGCCACTGAAGCTTTCTTT.

The J gene is TRBJ2-7, the V gene TRBV4-2, with 7 bases identical to TRBD1. After removal of 0 bases from V and 0 bases from J, the junction contained 2 bases not matched to a gene. Germline V CDR1 and CDR2: LGHNA, YNFKEQ. The CDR3 extends over 15 amino acids. CDR3: CASSQDGDSSYEQYF. CDR3 DNA sequence: TGTGCCAGCAGCCAAGACGGGGACAGCTCCTACGAGCAGTACTTC.

The V gene is TRBV6-5, the J gene TRBJ1-2; D perhaps matches TRBD1 (6 bases). Germline-derived CDR1 and CDR2 are MNHEY and SVGAGI. The V end lost 6 bases, the J end lost 4 bases, and 12 bases lay between the germline ends. The CDR3 is made up of 13 amino acids. The CDR3 here is CASSSGHLYGYTF. CDR3 in DNA: TGTGCCAGCAGCTCGGGACACCTCTATGGCTACACCTTC.

The V and J genes are TRBV7-3 and TRBJ2-6; 11 nucleotides match TRBD1. J gave up 0 bases and V 4 bases, and 5 bases lay outside the gene matches. Germline V CDR1 and CDR2: SGHTA, FQGTGA. The CDR3 has 18 residues. The CDR3 nucleotides are TGTGCCAGCAGCTCCTCCGGGACAGGGGGCTCTGGGGCCAACGTCCTGACTTTC. This gives the protein CASSSSGTGGSGANVLTF.

This clone showed up just once. V gene TRBV27 combines with J gene TRBJ1-3, with 7 bases that match TRBD1. The length of the CDR3 is 14 residues. Losses at the gene ends were 5 bases for V and 3 bases for J; bases not matched to a gene: 4. The V gene's germline CDR1 is MNHEY and CDR2 SMNVEV (reference sequence). The CDR3 DNA reads as TGTGCCAGCAGTACAGGGGCCGGTGGAAACACCATATATTTT. This encodes CASSTGAGGNTIYF.

V and J are TRBV7-9 and TRBJ1-1; D gene uncertain. CDR3 length: 13 residues. Looked up from germline, CDR1 is SEHNR and CDR2 is FQNEAQ (reference sequence). V gave up 5 bases and J gave up 2 bases, with 9 bases separating them. The CDR3 is CASSPAANTEAFF. The DNA for the CDR3 is TGTGCCAGCAGCCCTGCGGCTAACACTGAAGCTTTCTTT.

The chain joins TRBV7-3 to TRBJ2-1; 11 bases are a match to TRBD1. This CDR3 contains 15 residues. V shed 5 bases and J 6 bases; nucleotides not matched to a gene: 6. CDR1 is SGHTA, CDR2 FQGTGA, per germline. The CDR3 region has the DNA TGTGCCAGCAGCCCGGGACAGGGGGACCTCAATGAGCAGTTCTTC. Translated, it gives CASSPGQGDLNEQFF.

The V and J genes are TRBV9 and TRBJ1-6; no clear D. This CDR3 has 15 residues. Germline CDR1 SGDLS, CDR2 YYNGEE. Trimming took off 4 bases at V and 8 bases at J, with 16 bases between the two ends. Here the CDR3 DNA reads TGTGCCAGCAGCCCCGTGAGGTCCCTCGATTCACCCCTCCACTTT. This codes for CASSPVRSLDSPLHF.

The rearrangement joins TRBV3-1 (or the pseudogene TRBV3-2) to TRBJ2-1; no clear D. V was cut by 8 bases and J by 0 bases, with 8 bases left in between. The CDR3 is 13 amino acids. The germline gives CDR1 LGHDT, CDR2 YNNKEL (reference sequence). The chain's CDR3 is CASCLSSYNEQFF. CDR3 sequence (DNA): TGTGCCAGCTGTCTGAGCTCCTACAATGAGCAGTTCTTC.

This clone was detected ten times or more. This chain connects TRBV4-3 to TRBJ1-5, with D maybe TRBD1 (6 bases). The germline gives CDR1 LGHNA, CDR2 YSLEER. The CDR3 is 19 residues long. V lost 2 bases and J 2 bases, leaving 22 bases between the germline ends. Here the CDR3 DNA reads TGCGCCAGCAGCCAAACCCGAGCTTCCAGGGGAAGCGGCAATCAGCCCCAGCATTTT. Protein: CASSQTRASRGSGNQPQHF.

The rearrangement links TRBV30 to TRBJ1-3, with D possibly matching TRBD1 (6 bases). The CDR3 is 13 residues long. V was clipped by 2 bases and J by 2 bases, with 7 bases between them. Germline V gene lookup returns CDR1 GTSNPN and CDR2 SVGIG (reference sequence). CDR3 sequence reads: CAWSQGTGNTIYF. For the CDR3, the DNA is TGTGCCTGGAGTCAGGGGACTGGAAACACCATATATTTT. The whole variable domain, remainder taken from reference TRBV30 and TRBJ1-3, is SQTIHQWPATLVQPVGSPLSLECTVEGTSNPNLYWYRQAAGRGLQLLFYSVGIGQISSEVPQNLSASRPQDRQFILSSKKLLLSDSGFYLCAWSQGTGNTIYFGEGSWLTVV.

The chain uses TRBV19 and TRBJ2-4; 7 bases line up with TRBD2. This CDR3 has 14 residues. CDR1 and CDR2 from the germline V gene are LNHDA and SQIVND (reference sequence). The V and J ends lost 7 bases and 6 bases, in that order; junction bases with no gene match: 9. In nucleotides, the CDR3 is TGTGCCAGTACCCAACCGGGACTATTAAACATTCAGTACTTC. The encoded protein is CASTQPGLLNIQYF.

This chain connects TRBV5-1 to TRBJ2-5; 7 bases are shared with TRBD1. The CDR3 spans 15 residues. J was trimmed by 2 bases and V by 0 bases; bases with no gene match: 4. Germline V gene lookup returns CDR1 SGHRS and CDR2 YFSETQ. The CDR3 coding sequence is TGCGCCAGCAGCTTGGGTCCGGGACAGCAAGAGACCCAGTACTTC. This sequence encodes CASSLGPGQQETQYF.

The rearrangement joins TRBV7-2 to TRBJ2-1; 8 positions agree with TRBD1. This CDR3 region has 15 residues. Germline assignment: CDR1 SGHTA and CDR2 FQGNSA. Trimming removed 2 bases from V and 7 bases from J; junction bases left unmatched: 7. CDR3: CASSLWTGSGNEQFF. CDR3 DNA sequence: TGTGCCAGCAGCTTATGGACAGGGAGCGGGAATGAGCAGTTCTTC.

The chain couples TRBV27 to TRBJ2-7; 10 bases are a match to TRBD1. The CDR3 spans 15 residues. CDR1 is MNHEY and CDR2 is SMNVEV in the germline V gene (reference sequence). Unmatched junction bases numbered 7, after V lost 8 bases and J lost 0 bases. CDR3 sequence: CASAFRTGGSYEQYF. The DNA of the CDR3 is TGTGCCAGCGCCTTCAGGACAGGGGGCTCCTACGAGCAGTACTTC.

This sequence joins TRBV19 and TRBJ1-6; possible D gene TRBD1, 6 bases. The length of the CDR3 is 19 residues. V was cut by 6 bases and J by 2 bases, with 23 bases left in between. Per germline, CDR1 LNHDA and CDR2 SQIVND (reference sequence). The CDR3 DNA reads as TGTGCCAGTAGGAAGACAGGATCTTGGTCGGTAGCCTATAATTCACCCCTCCACTTT. The encoded protein is CASRKTGSWSVAYNSPLHF. The full variable domain, with the rest looked up from reference TRBV19 and TRBJ1-6, is DGGITQSPKYLFRKEGQNVTLSCEQNLNHDAMYWYRQDPGQGLRLIYYSQIVNDFQKGDIAEGYSVSREKKESFPLTVTSAQKNPTAFYLCASRKTGSWSVAYNSPLHFGNGTRLTVT.

This clone was observed a single time. CDR3 sequence reads: CASSLWTGDAYGYTF. The CDR3 DNA is TGTGCCAGCAGCTTATGGACAGGGGACGCCTATGGCTACACCTTC. The rearrangement uses TRBV7-9 and TRBJ1-2, with 9 bases aligning to TRBD1. V was clipped by 2 bases and J by 4 bases; unmatched bases: 5. The CDR3 is 15 residues long. CDR1 is SEHNR and CDR2 is FQNEAQ in the germline V gene (reference sequence).